One sample yielded the 8 T cell receptor beta chains listed below, sequenced in a study of cytomegalovirus exposure and HLA in healthy donors (dated by TCRdb to about 2017). Library generation was performed with the immunoSEQ multiplex PCR assay. The multiplex PCR relied on a mix of 60 forward primers for TCR Vbeta segments and 13 reverse primers for TCR Jbeta segments. The immuneACCESS repertoire file appears here via TCRdb, limited to in-frame rearrangements. These files lack a portion of the clones; in checked studies, under half of the deficit traces to unresolved V genes, and the cause of the others is not known. The sample records over 150,000 clones, 60% to 85% of which are singletons. The ten largest account for about 4% of the sample. Sequencing was performed on PBMCs. These receptor sequences come from a woman aged 40 to 55 in good health and CMV-seronegative.

The sample holds one count of this clone. This sequence joins TRBV9 and TRBJ1-1, with D hard to call. Per germline, CDR1 SGDLS and CDR2 YYNGEE. V lost 4 bases and J lost 0, with 10 bases in between. This CDR3 is built from 14 residues. DNA of the CDR3: TGTGCCAGCAGCAGCGACGTAATGAACACTGAAGCTTTCTTT. This sequence encodes CASSSDVMNTEAFF.

The gene calls are TRBV19 and TRBJ1-5; 8 bases match TRBD1. CDR1 and CDR2 from the germline V gene are LNHDA and SQIVND (reference sequence). The CDR3 totals 14 residues. V shed 4 bases and J 7 bases; nucleotides not matched to a gene: 6. The DNA for the CDR3 is TGTGCCAGTAGTACCGACAGGGGTGGACAGCCCCAGCATTTT. The encoded protein is CASSTDRGGQPQHF.

V usage is TRBV5-1 and J usage is TRBJ2-2; TRBD2 might be the D (5 bases). The CDR3 has 15 amino acids. The V gene's germline CDR1 is SGHRS and CDR2 YFSETQ. V was clipped by 7 bases and J by 2 bases, with 15 bases between them. The CDR3 loop is CASGVGGINTGELFF. DNA for the CDR3: TGCGCCAGCGGAGTTGGAGGAATTAACACCGGGGAGCTGTTTTTT.

The rearrangement links TRBV7-9 to TRBJ2-1, with 12 bases identical to TRBD2. Trimming cost V 1 base and J 2 bases; bases outside gene matches: 6. The CDR3 runs to 18 residues. CDR1 and CDR2 (germline): SEHNR, FQNEAQ (reference sequence). Written as DNA, the CDR3 is TGTGCCAGCAGCTTAGAACTAGCGGGAGGAGGGGCCTACAATGAGCAGTTCTTC. Its translation: CASSLELAGGGAYNEQFF. Full variable domain (remainder filled in from reference TRBV7-9 and TRBJ2-1): DTGVSQNPRHKITKRGQNVTFRCDPISEHNRLYWYRQTLGQGPEFLTYFQNEAQLEKSRLLSDRFSAERPKGSFSTLEIQRTEQGDSAMYLCASSLELAGGGAYNEQFFGPGTRLTVL.

The V and J genes are TRBV19 and TRBJ2-2, with 9 bases lining up with TRBD2. The CDR3 is made up of 16 amino acids. V shed 3 bases and J 7 bases; nucleotides not matched to a gene: 9. The V gene's germline CDR1 is LNHDA and CDR2 SQIVND (reference sequence). The CDR3 region is CASSMKTSGWIGELFF. CDR3 sequence (DNA): TGTGCCAGTAGTATGAAAACTAGCGGGTGGATCGGGGAGCTGTTTTTT.

The CDR3 bases are TGCGCCAGCAGCGGCCAGGGGGCTATGCAATCCTACAATGAGCAGTTCTTC. Translation: CASSGQGAMQSYNEQFF. The rearrangement links TRBV5-1 to TRBJ2-1; 8 nucleotides line up with TRBD1. The germline gives CDR1 SGHRS, CDR2 YFSETQ. The ends lost 4 bases at V and 1 base at J; junction bases unmatched: 10. This CDR3 has 17 amino acids. The whole variable domain, remainder taken from reference TRBV5-1 and TRBJ2-1, is KAGVTQTPRYLIKTRGQQVTLSCSPISGHRSVSWYQQTPGQGLQFLFEYFSETQRNKGNFPGRFSGRQFSNSRSEMNVSTLELGDSALYLCASSGQGAMQSYNEQFFGPGTRLTVL.

The CDR3 nucleotides are TGCAGCGTTGAGGGCTCCTATGGCTACACCTTC. Its translation: CSVEGSYGYTF. V usage is TRBV29-1 and J usage is TRBJ1-2; D gene ambiguous. The CDR3 is 11 residues long. V lost 3 bases, J lost 4 bases, and 6 bases lay in between. Germline V gives CDR1 SQVTM, CDR2 ANQGSEA.

This chain joins TRBV29-1 and TRBJ1-5; D uncertain. This CDR3 spans 13 amino acids. CDR1 SQVTM and CDR2 ANQGSEA come from the germline V gene. V was cut by 4 bases and J by 4 bases, with 11 bases left in between. The CDR3: CSVVFTGNQPQHF. DNA of the CDR3: TGCAGCGTTGTGTTCACGGGGAATCAGCCCCAGCATTTT.